These 9 T cell receptor beta chains were sequenced from one sample in a study of cytomegalovirus exposure and HLA in healthy donors. Use of 60 Vbeta and 13 Jbeta primers characterized the PCR. Clones were sequenced by immunoSEQ multiplex PCR, and TCRdb holds only the in-frame ones, with some missing. In the table there are roughly 150,000 clones, just over 70% of which are singletons. Input material: PBMCs. These receptors were collected from a woman in her twenties or thirties in good health and CMV-seronegative.

V is TRBV7-9 and J is TRBJ2-1, with 7 nucleotides matching TRBD1. Germline trimming cut 5 bases from V and 3 bases from J; bases unmatched to any gene: 7. The germline gives CDR1 SEHNR, CDR2 FQNEAQ (reference sequence). The CDR3 is 15 amino acids. The CDR3 DNA is TGTGCCAGCAGCCCCACAGGGGCCTACTACAATGAGCAGTTCTTC. Amino acids: CASSPTGAYYNEQFF.

The chain is built from TRBV19 and TRBJ1-1, with D tentatively TRBD1 (5 bases). Germline CDR1 reads LNHDA; CDR2 reads SQIVND (reference sequence). CDR3 size: 13 residues. Trimming took 2 bases from V and 3 from J, leaving 7 bases between them. The CDR3 is CASSIQTDTEAFF. The CDR3 DNA follows: TGTGCCAGTAGTATACAGACAGACACTGAAGCTTTCTTT.

The chain uses TRBV5-8 and TRBJ2-5; D not certain. CDR1 is SGHTS and CDR2 is YDEGEE in the germline V gene. V was trimmed by 4 bases and J by 2 bases, leaving 3 bases between them. The CDR3 runs to 11 residues. The CDR3: CASSLQETQYF. The CDR3, as DNA: TGTGCCAGCAGCCTACAAGAGACCCAGTACTTC.

The chain employs TRBV25-1 and TRBJ1-2; a possible D gene is TRBD1 (5 bases). V was clipped by 3 bases and J by 4 bases, with 12 bases between them. The CDR3 spans 14 residues. Germline values: CDR1 MGHDK, CDR2 SYGVNS. CDR3: CASSELQAPYGYTF. The DNA of the CDR3 is TGTGCCAGCAGTGAGTTACAGGCCCCCTATGGCTACACCTTC.

The chain joins TRBV21-1 to TRBJ2-1; whether TRBD1, the table's D call, matches the DNA was not checked. TRBV21-1 is deemed a pseudogene. There are 16 residues in the CDR3. DNA of the CDR3: TGTGCCAGCAGCGATCGGGACAGAGGATGCTCCAATGAGCAGTTCTTC. Translating it yields CASSDRDRGCSNEQFF.

The rearrangement links TRBV13 to TRBJ2-3; 12 positions agree with TRBD2. The J segment lost 4 bases and the V segment lost 4 bases, leaving 6 bases of the junction unmatched. This CDR3 contains 16 residues. Germline loops: CDR1 PRHDT, CDR2 FYEKMQ (reference sequence). CDR3 DNA: TGTGCCAGCAGCTATCGGACTAGCGGGGTTGCAGATACGCAGTATTTT. Its protein product is CASSYRTSGVADTQYF.

The chain joins TRBV2 to TRBJ1-2, with D unresolved. V lost 5 bases and J 7 bases, leaving 8 bases between the germline ends. Germline CDR1 reads SNHLY; CDR2 reads FYNNEI. The CDR3 is 11 amino acids. In nucleotides, the CDR3 is TGTGCCAGCAGTCCCGGGGTTGGCTACACCTTC. Translated: CASSPGVGYTF.

The V gene is TRBV23-1, the J gene TRBJ2-7, with a weak D call TRBD1 (5 bases). TRBV23-1 has ORF status, its function being uncertain. V dropped 0 bases and J dropped 0 bases, with 18 bases sitting between them. This CDR3 has 18 amino acids. The CDR3 nucleotides read TGCGCCAGCAGTCAATCAGTTGGAACAGGCCTATTCTCCTACGAGCAGTACGTC. It translates to CASSQSVGTGLFSYEQYV.

As to this clone: At one boundary the junction diverges from the germline segment, which might be a read error. V usage is TRBV7-9 and J usage is TRBJ2-7, with no clear D. The CDR3 consists of 12 residues. Germline-derived CDR1 and CDR2 are SEHNR and FQNEAQ (reference sequence). CDR3: CASGFIGGEQYF. CDR3 nucleotides: TGTGCCAGCGGCTTTATAGGCGGCGAGCAGTACTTC.